This T cell receptor (beta chain) was identified during a study of T cell clonotyping in hematopoietic cell transplantation. The study, taken as a whole, reports: At the given depth, recipient repertoires were over 97% de novo clonotypes.

As to this clone: Its antigen is unidentified.

The V end was cut by 3 bases, the J end by 3 bases, with 9 bases between. The CDR3 has 15 amino acids. Germline CDR1 MNHNS, CDR2 SASEGT. The data were produced by immunoSEQ multiplex PCR, yet TCRdb's version contains in-frame clones alone and is incomplete. The table records roughly 13,000 clones, 75% to 95% of them present only once. This sequence was found in a young man in good health. Some clones in this sample may be carry-over from other donors' samples. Sequenced input: peripheral blood mononuclear cells. The chain links TRBV6-1 to TRBJ1-6; D gene uncertain. CDR3 protein: CASSDDGSYNSPLHF. In nucleotides, the CDR3 is TGTGCCAGCAGTGATGACGGCAGCTATAATTCACCCCTCCACTTT.